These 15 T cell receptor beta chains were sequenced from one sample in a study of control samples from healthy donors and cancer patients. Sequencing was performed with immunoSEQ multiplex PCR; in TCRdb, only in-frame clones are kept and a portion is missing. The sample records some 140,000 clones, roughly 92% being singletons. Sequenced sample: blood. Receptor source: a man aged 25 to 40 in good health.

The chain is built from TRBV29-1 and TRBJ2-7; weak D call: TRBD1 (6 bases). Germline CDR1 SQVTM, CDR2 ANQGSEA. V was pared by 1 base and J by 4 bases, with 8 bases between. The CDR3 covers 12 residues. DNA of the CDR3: TGCAGCGTTGAAGTGGACAGTTACGAGCAGTACTTC. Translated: CSVEVDSYEQYF.

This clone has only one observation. CDR3 sequence (DNA): TGTGCCAGTAAAAGGCTAGACTCGAACACCGGGGAGCTGTTTTTT. Translating it yields CASKRLDSNTGELFF. V usage is TRBV19 and J usage is TRBJ2-2; D call uncertain. The V and J ends lost 7 bases and 0 bases respectively, with 12 bases between them. The CDR3 has 15 residues. Germline loops: CDR1 LNHDA, CDR2 SQIVND (reference sequence). The full variable domain, completed using reference TRBV19 and TRBJ2-2, is DGGITQSPKYLFRKEGQNVTLSCEQNLNHDAMYWYRQDPGQGLRLIYYSQIVNDFQKGDIAEGYSVSREKKESFPLTVTSAQKNPTAFYLCASKRLDSNTGELFFGEGSRLTVL.

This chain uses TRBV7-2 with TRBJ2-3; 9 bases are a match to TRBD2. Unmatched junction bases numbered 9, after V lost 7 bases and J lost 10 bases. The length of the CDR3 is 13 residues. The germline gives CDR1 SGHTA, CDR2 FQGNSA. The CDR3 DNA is TGTGCCAGCACACAAACCCGGACTAGCGCGCAGTATTTT. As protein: CASTQTRTSAQYF. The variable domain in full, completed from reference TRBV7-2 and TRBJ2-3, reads GAGVSQSPSNKVTEKGKDVELRCDPISGHTALYWYRQSLGQGLEFLIYFQGNSAPDKSGLPSDRFSAERTGGSVSTLTIQRTQQEDSAVYLCASTQTRTSAQYFGPGTRLTVL.

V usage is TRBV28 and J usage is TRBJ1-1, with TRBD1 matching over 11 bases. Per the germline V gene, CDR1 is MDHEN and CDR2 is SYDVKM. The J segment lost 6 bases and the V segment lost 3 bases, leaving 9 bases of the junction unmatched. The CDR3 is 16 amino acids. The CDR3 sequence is CASSLWDSGQGAEAFF. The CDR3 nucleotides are TGTGCCAGCAGTTTGTGGGATTCGGGACAGGGGGCTGAAGCTTTCTTT.

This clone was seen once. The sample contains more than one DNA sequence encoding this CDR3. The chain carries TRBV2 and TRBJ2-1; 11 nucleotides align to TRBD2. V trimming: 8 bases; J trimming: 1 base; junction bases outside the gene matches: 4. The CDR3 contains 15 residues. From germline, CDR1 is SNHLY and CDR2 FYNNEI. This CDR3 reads CASRRTSGSYNEQFF. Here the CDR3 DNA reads TGTGCCAGCCGACGGACTAGCGGGTCCTACAATGAGCAGTTCTTC.

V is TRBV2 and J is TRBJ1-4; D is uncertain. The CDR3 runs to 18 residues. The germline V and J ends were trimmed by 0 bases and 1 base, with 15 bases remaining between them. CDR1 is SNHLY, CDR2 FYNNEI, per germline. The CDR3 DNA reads TGTGCCAGCAGTGAAGCGCCCTTAGCGGGCGGAACTAATGAAAAACTGTTTTTT. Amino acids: CASSEAPLAGGTNEKLFF.

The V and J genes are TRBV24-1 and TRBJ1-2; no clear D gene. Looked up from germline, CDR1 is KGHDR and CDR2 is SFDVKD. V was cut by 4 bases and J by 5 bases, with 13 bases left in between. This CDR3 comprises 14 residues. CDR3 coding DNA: TGTGCCACCAGTGAGGTCGGGGTGGGATATGGCTACACCTTC. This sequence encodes CATSEVGVGYGYTF.

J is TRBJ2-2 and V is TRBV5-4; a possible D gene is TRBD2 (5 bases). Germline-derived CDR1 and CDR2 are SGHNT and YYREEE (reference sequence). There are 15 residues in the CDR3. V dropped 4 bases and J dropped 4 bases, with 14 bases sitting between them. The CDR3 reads CASSPTRGSTGELFF. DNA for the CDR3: TGTGCCAGCAGCCCAACCCGAGGGAGCACCGGGGAGCTGTTTTTT.

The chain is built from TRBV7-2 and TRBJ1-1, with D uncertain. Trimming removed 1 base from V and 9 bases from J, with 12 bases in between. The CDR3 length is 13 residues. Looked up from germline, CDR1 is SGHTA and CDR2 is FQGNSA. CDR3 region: CASSLDPISQAFF. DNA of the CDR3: TGTGCCAGCAGCTTAGATCCCATTTCGCAAGCTTTCTTT.

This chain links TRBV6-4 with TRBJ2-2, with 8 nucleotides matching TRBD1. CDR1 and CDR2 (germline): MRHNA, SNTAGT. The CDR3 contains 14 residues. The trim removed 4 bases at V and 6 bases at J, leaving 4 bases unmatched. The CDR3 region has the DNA TGTGCCAGCAGTGTGACAGGGGACCCCGGGGAGCTGTTTTTT. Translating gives CASSVTGDPGELFF.

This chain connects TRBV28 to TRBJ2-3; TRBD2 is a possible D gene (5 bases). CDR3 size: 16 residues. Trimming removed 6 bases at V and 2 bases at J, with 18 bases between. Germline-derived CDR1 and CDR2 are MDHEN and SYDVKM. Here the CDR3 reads CASSSEGPGITDTQYF. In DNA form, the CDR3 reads TGTGCCAGCAGCTCAGAGGGTCCGGGCATCACAGATACGCAGTATTTT.

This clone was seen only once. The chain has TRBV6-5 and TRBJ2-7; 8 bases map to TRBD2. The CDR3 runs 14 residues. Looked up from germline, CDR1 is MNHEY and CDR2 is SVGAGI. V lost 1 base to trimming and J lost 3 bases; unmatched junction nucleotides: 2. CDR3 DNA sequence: TGTGCCAGCAGTTACTTAGCGGGAAACTACGAGCAGTACTTC. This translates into CASSYLAGNYEQYF.

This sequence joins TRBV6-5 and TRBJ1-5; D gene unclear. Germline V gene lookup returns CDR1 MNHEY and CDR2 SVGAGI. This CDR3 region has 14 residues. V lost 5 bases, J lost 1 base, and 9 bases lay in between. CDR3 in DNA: TGTGCCAGCAGTAGGGAGACCAGCAATCAGCCCCAGCATTTT. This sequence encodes CASSRETSNQPQHF.

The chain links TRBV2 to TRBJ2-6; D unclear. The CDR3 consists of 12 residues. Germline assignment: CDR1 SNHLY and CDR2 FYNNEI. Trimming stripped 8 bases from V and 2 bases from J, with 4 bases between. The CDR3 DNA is TGTGCCAGCGCGGCTGGGGCCAACGTCCTGACTTTC. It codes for CASAAGANVLTF.

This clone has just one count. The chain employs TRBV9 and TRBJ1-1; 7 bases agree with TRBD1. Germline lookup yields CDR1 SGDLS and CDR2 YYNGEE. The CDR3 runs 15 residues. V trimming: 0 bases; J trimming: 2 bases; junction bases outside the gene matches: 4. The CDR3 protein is CASSVEGALNTEAFF. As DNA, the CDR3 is TGTGCCAGCAGCGTAGAGGGGGCGCTTAACACTGAAGCTTTCTTT.